The source of this T cell receptor beta chain is a study of blood T cells in healthy people across ages. Points from the study as a whole: From one million sequenced T cells, diversity estimates were lower bounds.

The V end lost 0 bases, the J end lost 3 bases, and 11 bases lay between the germline ends. The V gene's germline CDR1 is MNHEY and CDR2 SVGAGI. The CDR3 is 15 residues long. This clonotype showed up just a few times. Its target is not known. Alongside a J-beta primer mix, a sample-barcoded 5' primer served in a second PCR lasting roughly 6 to 11 cycles. MiXCR, run by TCRdb on the 5' RACE reads, gives a single entry per CDR3 protein. This table holds some 930,000 distinct CDR3 sequences, 25% to 30% found once. In addition, the sample was reused for a study of T cells of mothers and their children.

This sequence was found in a woman in her thirties or forties in good health. The rearrangement joins TRBV6-5 to TRBJ1-2, with D tentatively TRBD1 (5 bases). Sequencing was performed on blood. Written as DNA, the CDR3 is TGTGCCAGCAGTTACTCGGGCAGGGCAGACTATGGCTACACCTTC. It specifies CASSYSGRADYGYTF.